A single sample gave rise to the 12 T cell receptor beta chains below, sequenced in a study of CD8+CD57+ T cells in acquired aplastic anemia. Genomic DNA templated the TCR beta VDJ and CDR3 profiling. TCRdb itself ran the reads through MiXCR, one entry per CDR3 protein. The sample yields a few hundred thousand distinct CDR3 sequences, approximately 57% seen once. The sequenced sample consisted of sorted CD4+, CD8+, or CD8+CD57+ T cells (not recorded which) from PBMCs. The receptors originated from a human donor in good health.

V gene TRBV6-5 combines with J gene TRBJ1-6; 8 positions match TRBD1. From germline, CDR1 is MNHEY and CDR2 SVGAGI. The CDR3 spans 14 residues. V dropped 4 bases and J dropped 7; count of bases not matched to a gene: 3. CDR3 DNA sequence: TGTGCCAGCAGTTCGGGACAGGAGAATTCACCCCTCCACTTT. Amino acids: CASSSGQENSPLHF.

In the case of this clonotype: A much larger clone lies a single base off, so this may be a read error. The rearrangement joins TRBV13 to TRBJ1-5; 7 bases map to TRBD1. CDR3 length: 15 amino acids. Germline values: CDR1 PRHDT, CDR2 FYEKMQ (reference sequence). The CDR3 region is CASSFGTDSNQPRHF. CDR3 in DNA: TGTGCCAGCAGCTTTGGGACAGATTCCAATCAGCCCCGGCATTTT. Using reference TRBV13 and TRBJ1-5 for the parts outside the CDR3, the full variable domain is AAGVIQSPRHLIKEKRETATLKCYPIPRHDTVYWYQQGPGQDPQFLISFYEKMQSDKGSIPDRFSAQQFSDYHSELNMSSLELGDSALYFCASSFGTDSNQPRHFGDGTRLSIL.

V and J are TRBV20-1 and TRBJ2-7; the D call may be TRBD1 or TRBD2 (7 bases each). Between the trimmed V and J ends, which lost 6 bases and 3 bases, there was a span of 24 bases. Germline V gives CDR1 DFQATT, CDR2 SNEGSKA (reference sequence). CDR3 length: 16 residues. The CDR3, as DNA: TGCAGTGCCCCTGGGGGGGGGGGACAGAGTATCTACGAGCAGTACTTC. Translation gives CSAPGGGGQSIYEQYF.

V is TRBV9 and J is TRBJ1-6; 12 nucleotides align to TRBD1. Losses at the gene ends were 3 bases for V and 10 bases for J; bases not matched to a gene: 11. The CDR3 runs 17 residues. Germline V gene data show CDR1 as SGDLS and CDR2 as YYNGEE. Here the CDR3 DNA reads TGTGCCAGCAGCGCCGGGACAGGGGGCGCAGGCACCTCACCCCTCCACTTT. As protein: CASSAGTGGAGTSPLHF.

A single count supports this clonotype. The chain is built from TRBV29-1 and TRBJ2-7, with D possibly called TRBD1 or TRBD2 (5 bases each). This CDR3 region has 13 residues. Trimming took off 4 bases at V and 0 bases at J, with 10 bases between the two ends. Per germline, CDR1 SQVTM and CDR2 ANQGSEA. DNA of the CDR3: TGCAGCGTTGTGGCAGGGAGCTCCTACGAGCAGTACTTC. This gives the protein CSVVAGSSYEQYF.

This clonotype was found many times. This chain uses TRBV9 with TRBJ2-7; possible D gene TRBD1, 5 bases. The germline V gene has CDR1 SGDLS and CDR2 YYNGEE. The CDR3 runs 15 residues. V lost 2 bases and J 1 base, leaving 13 bases between the germline ends. The CDR3: CASSVSAGISYEQYF. The CDR3 DNA follows: TGTGCCAGCAGCGTCTCCGCAGGGATTTCCTACGAGCAGTACTTC.

Details on this clonotype: The junction departs from the called germline gene at one end, perhaps through a read error. The chain uses TRBV5-1 and TRBJ2-4; possibly TRBD2 for D (7 bases). CDR3 length equals 14 residues. CDR1 and CDR2 (germline): SGHRS, YFSETQ. The CDR3 sequence is CASSQRGGKNIQYF. CDR3 DNA sequence: TGTGCCAGCAGCCAAAGGGGGGGTAAAAACATTCAGTACTTC.

The genes are TRBV7-3 and TRBJ2-3; 7 positions agree with TRBD2. The CDR3 totals 15 residues. V gave up 2 bases and J gave up 4 bases; unmatched junction bases: 6. Germline values: CDR1 SGHTA, CDR2 FQGTGA. For the CDR3, the DNA is TGTGCCAGCAGCTTAGCTGGGAGGGGCGCAGATACGCAGTATTTT. This sequence encodes CASSLAGRGADTQYF.

The chain couples TRBV7-9 to TRBJ2-7; weak D call: TRBD1 (6 bases). The CDR3 has 13 amino acids. Germline values: CDR1 SEHNR, CDR2 FQNEAQ (reference sequence). Between the trimmed V and J ends, which lost 6 bases and 1 base, there was a span of 10 bases. CDR3 amino acids: CASRSTGSYEQYF. In nucleotides, the CDR3 is TGTGCCAGCAGAAGCACAGGGTCCTACGAGCAGTACTTC.

This clonotype appeared many times. The V and J genes are TRBV20-1 and TRBJ2-1, with 8 bases that match TRBD2. CDR1 and CDR2 (germline): DFQATT, SNEGSKA (reference sequence). V was clipped by 0 bases and J by 8 bases; unmatched bases: 9. The length of the CDR3 is 15 residues. This CDR3 reads CSARDAQREFDEQFF. For the CDR3, the DNA is TGCAGTGCTAGAGACGCCCAGCGGGAGTTCGATGAGCAGTTCTTC.

The gene calls are TRBV15 and TRBJ2-2; 14 positions match TRBD2. After removal of 5 bases from V and 4 bases from J, the junction contained 9 bases not matched to a gene. Per the germline V gene, CDR1 is LNHNV and CDR2 is YYDKDF (reference sequence). This CDR3 comprises 18 residues. The CDR3 is CATSPGLAGVGGTGELFF. CDR3 DNA: TGTGCCACCAGCCCGGGACTAGCGGGGGTCGGGGGCACCGGGGAGCTGTTTTTT.

This clonotype was found once. This chain joins TRBV19 and TRBJ2-3; tentative D call: TRBD1 (6 bases). This CDR3 region has 15 residues. Germline loops: CDR1 LNHDA, CDR2 SQIVND (reference sequence). With 3 bases removed from V and 0 bases from J, the gap between germline ends came to 10 bases. The CDR3 DNA is TGTGCCAGTAGTATGGGGGCGCGGAGCACAGATACGCAGTATTTT. It specifies CASSMGARSTDTQYF.